This entry lists 8 T cell receptor beta chains sequenced from one sample in a study of identical twins' blood T cells. A single record per CDR3 protein comes from TCRdb applying MiXCR to the 5' RACE reads. The sample lists a few hundred thousand distinct CDR3 sequences, over 25% occurring once. The source material was PBMCs. The receptors derive from a woman aged 18 to 49 in good health.

This clonotype was counted a few times. The chain couples TRBV19 to TRBJ1-1, with a tentative D call TRBD1 (5 bases). The CDR3 spans 14 residues. Germline CDR1 and CDR2: LNHDA and SQIVND (reference sequence). V dropped 5 bases and J dropped 6 bases, with 16 bases sitting between them. The CDR3 protein is CASSGGRAVAEAFF. CDR3 coding DNA: TGTGCCAGTAGTGGAGGCAGGGCTGTGGCTGAAGCTTTCTTT. Together with reference TRBV19 and TRBJ1-1, the CDR3 gives the full variable domain: DGGITQSPKYLFRKEGQNVTLSCEQNLNHDAMYWYRQDPGQGLRLIYYSQIVNDFQKGDIAEGYSVSREKKESFPLTVTSAQKNPTAFYLCASSGGRAVAEAFFGQGTRLTVV.

The chain recombines TRBV12-3 or TRBV12-4 with TRBJ1-2, with D uncertain. Between the trimmed V and J ends, which lost 2 bases and 5 bases, there was a span of 12 bases. The CDR3 spans 14 residues. The CDR3 loop reads CASSLHPVWYGYTF. Written as DNA, the CDR3 is TGTGCCAGCAGTTTACATCCAGTCTGGTATGGCTACACCTTC.

As to this clonotype: Mismatch with germline at one junction end may stem from a read error. The CDR3 DNA is TGTGCCAGCAGCTGGAGTGAGGGGGTAGGTCAGCCCCGGCATTTT. Its translation is CASSWSEGVGQPRHF. The V gene is TRBV7-9, the J gene TRBJ1-5; D perhaps matches TRBD1 (6 bases). Germline-derived CDR1 and CDR2 are SEHNR and FQNEAQ (reference sequence). This CDR3 has 15 residues.

This clonotype appeared a few times. V usage is TRBV10-3 and J usage is TRBJ2-1; TRBD2 aligns across 8 bases. The length of the CDR3 is 14 residues. CDR1 ENHRY and CDR2 SYGVKD come from the germline V gene. J lost 7 bases, V lost 8 bases, and 10 bases had no gene match. CDR3 loop: CAISSGLEVNEQFF. CDR3 bases: TGTGCCATCTCCTCGGGACTAGAAGTAAATGAGCAGTTCTTC.

This clonotype was found a few times. The chain is built from TRBV14 and TRBJ2-7; 9 bases are a match to TRBD1. The CDR3 runs to 15 residues. With 3 bases clipped from V and 3 bases from J, the junction kept 6 bases outside the gene matches. The germline gives CDR1 SGHDN, CDR2 FVKESK. The CDR3 spells CASSQITGGFYEQYF. Written as DNA, the CDR3 is TGTGCCAGCAGCCAGATAACAGGGGGCTTCTACGAGCAGTACTTC.

The chain joins TRBV18 to TRBJ1-2; 10 bases are a match to TRBD1. Looked up from germline, CDR1 is KGHSH and CDR2 is LQKENI. Unmatched junction bases numbered 7, after V lost 2 bases and J lost 4 bases. The CDR3 is 16 amino acids. The CDR3 DNA follows: TGTGCCAGCTCACCAAGTCCGACAGGGGGCCCCTATGGCTACACCTTC. It yields the protein CASSPSPTGGPYGYTF.

V and J are TRBV3-1 and TRBJ1-4, with D perhaps matching TRBD1 (5 bases). CDR3 size: 14 residues. The V and J ends lost 4 bases and 3 bases respectively, with 9 bases between them. Germline assignment: CDR1 LGHDT and CDR2 YNNKEL (reference sequence). CDR3 DNA sequence: TGTGCCAGCAGCCTGACAGAATCTAATGAAAAACTGTTTTTT. It codes for CASSLTESNEKLFF.

This clonotype has more than one count but fewer than ten. This chain links TRBV20-1 with TRBJ1-2, with a weak D call TRBD1 (5 bases). This CDR3 is built from 13 residues. With 5 bases removed from V and 8 bases from J, the gap between germline ends came to 18 bases. Germline loops: CDR1 DFQATT, CDR2 SNEGSKA (reference sequence). CDR3 loop: CSAEPRATGGYTF. The CDR3 DNA follows: TGCAGTGCTGAACCCAGGGCAACGGGCGGCTACACCTTC.